Sequencing of this TCR beta chain was carried out in a study of shared clonotypes between healthy human individuals. The CDR3 is 15 residues long. CDR1 and CDR2 (germline): LGHNA, YNFKEQ. The V and J ends lost 1 base and 0 bases, in that order; junction bases with no gene match: 0. In the authors' workflow: There were no quality scores in the junction-only immunoSEQ sequences, so filtering differed. Assay used: immunoSEQ multiplex PCR; TCRdb lists only in-frame clones, some missing. That table furnishes V, J and clone size, whereas the DNA furnished D and trimming. The sample carries approximately 340,000 clones, around two thirds recorded once.

The clonotype originates from a man aged 25-45 years in good health. The chain has TRBV4-2 and TRBJ2-3; 8 bases map to TRBD1. The sequencing sample was made of memory CD4+ T cells sorted from blood. Subset defined: CD45RA-negative fraction. For the CDR3, the DNA is TGTGCCAGCAGCCAAGGACAGGGGAGCACAGATACGCAGTATTTT. Its translation: CASSQGQGSTDTQYF.